This T cell receptor beta chain was sequenced for a study of blood T cell repertoires in COVID-19. Overall study context: The cDNA or gDNA used as material had been derived from T cells, B-cell-depleted T cells, or PBMCs.

This CDR3 comprises 13 residues. Deletions cut 6 bases from V and 7 bases from J, with 15 bases between. The germline V gene has CDR1 MGHRA and CDR2 YSYEKL. The method was immunoSEQ multiplex PCR; TCRdb's version includes in-frame clones alone and lacks a portion of them. The profile shows almost 50,000 clones, about 88% of them singletons. This clonotype originated in a human donor in a cohort sampled during active COVID-19. Sequencing was carried out using peripheral blood. V gene TRBV4-1 combines with J gene TRBJ1-1, with D tentatively TRBD1 (6 bases). CDR3 nucleotide sequence: TGCGCCAGCAGAATAGGGGAAGGGGGTGAAGCTTTCTTT. It translates to CASRIGEGGEAFF.